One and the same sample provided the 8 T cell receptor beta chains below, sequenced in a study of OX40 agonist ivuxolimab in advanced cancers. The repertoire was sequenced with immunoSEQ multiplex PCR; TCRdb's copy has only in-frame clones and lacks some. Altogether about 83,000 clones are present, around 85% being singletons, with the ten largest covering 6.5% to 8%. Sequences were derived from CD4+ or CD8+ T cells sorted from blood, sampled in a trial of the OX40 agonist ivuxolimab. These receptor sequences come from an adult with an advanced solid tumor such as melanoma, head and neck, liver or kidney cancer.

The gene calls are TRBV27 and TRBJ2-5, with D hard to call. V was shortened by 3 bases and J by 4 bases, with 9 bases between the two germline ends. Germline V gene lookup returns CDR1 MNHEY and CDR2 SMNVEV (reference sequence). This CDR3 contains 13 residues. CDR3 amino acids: CASSLRGRETQYF. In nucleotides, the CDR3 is TGTGCCAGCAGTTTGAGAGGTAGAGAGACCCAGTACTTC.

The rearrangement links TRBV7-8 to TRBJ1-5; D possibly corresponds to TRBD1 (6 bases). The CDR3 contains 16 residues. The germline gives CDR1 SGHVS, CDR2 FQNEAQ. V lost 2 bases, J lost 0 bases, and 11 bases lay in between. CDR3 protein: CASSLRSGASNQPQHF. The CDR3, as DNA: TGTGCCAGCAGCTTAAGATCGGGGGCTAGCAATCAGCCCCAGCATTTT.

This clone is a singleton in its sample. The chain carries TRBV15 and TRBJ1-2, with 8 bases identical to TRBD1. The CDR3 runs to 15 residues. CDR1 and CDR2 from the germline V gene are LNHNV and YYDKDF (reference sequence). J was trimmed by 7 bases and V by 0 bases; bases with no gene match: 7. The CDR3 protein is CATSRDMGQVSGYTF. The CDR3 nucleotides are TGTGCCACCAGCAGAGATATGGGACAGGTCTCTGGCTACACCTTC.

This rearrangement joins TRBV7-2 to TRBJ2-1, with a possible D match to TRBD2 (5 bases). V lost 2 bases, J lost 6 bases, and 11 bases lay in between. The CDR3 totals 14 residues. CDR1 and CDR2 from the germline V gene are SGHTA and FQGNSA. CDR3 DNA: TGTGCCAGCAGCTTATCAGTAGGGAGCAATGAGCAGTTCTTC. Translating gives CASSLSVGSNEQFF.

Here the CDR3 reads CASSEKGAGAVVNEQFF. DNA of the CDR3: TGCGCCAGCAGTGAGAAGGGAGCGGGAGCGGTTGTGAATGAGCAGTTCTTC. The V and J genes are TRBV10-2 and TRBJ2-1, with 8 bases identical to TRBD2. Germline V gives CDR1 WSHSY, CDR2 SAAADI. The CDR3 covers 17 residues. V gave up 2 bases and J gave up 7 bases; unmatched junction bases: 13.

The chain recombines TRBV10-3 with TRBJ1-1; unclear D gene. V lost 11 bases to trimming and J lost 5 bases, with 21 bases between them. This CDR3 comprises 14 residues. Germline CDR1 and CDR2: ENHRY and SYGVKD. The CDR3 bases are TGTGCCTCCAACCCGTGGGCGAGCGGGACTGAAGCTTTCTTT. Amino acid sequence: CASNPWASGTEAFF.

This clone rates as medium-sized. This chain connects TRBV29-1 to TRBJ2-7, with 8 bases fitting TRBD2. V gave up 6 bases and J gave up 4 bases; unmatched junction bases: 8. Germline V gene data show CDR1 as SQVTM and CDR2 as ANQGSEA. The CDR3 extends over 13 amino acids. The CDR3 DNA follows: TGCAGCGTGGTTACTAGCGGCCCTTACGAGCAGTACTTC. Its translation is CSVVTSGPYEQYF.

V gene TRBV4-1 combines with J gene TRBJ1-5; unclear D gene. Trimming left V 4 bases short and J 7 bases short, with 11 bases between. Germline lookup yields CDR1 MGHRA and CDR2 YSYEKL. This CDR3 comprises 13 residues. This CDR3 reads CASSLTHGQPQHF. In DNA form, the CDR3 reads TGCGCCAGCAGCCTGACCCATGGGCAGCCCCAGCATTTT.